This T cell receptor (beta chain) originates from a study of T cell responses to AZD1222 COVID-19 vaccine. Sequenced by immunoSEQ multiplex PCR; TCRdb stores in-frame clones only, minus some. The sample has some 120,000 clones, around 90% seen once. Study conclusions and caveats: Clonal diversity may have been underestimated in mostly white British donors. Nearly half of spike-specific TCRs reportedly target variant regions that are unmutated in the B.1.351 and B.1.1.7 variants.

On this clone: What it binds is not known.

The CDR3 contains 14 residues. Germline trimming cut 4 bases from V and 2 bases from J; bases unmatched to any gene: 4. The germline CDR1 and CDR2 sequences are SEHNR and FQNEAQ (reference sequence). This clonotype was sampled from an adult in good health. The chain is built from TRBV7-9 and TRBJ2-5; the match to TRBD2 covers 7 bases. Here the sequenced sample was peripheral blood, taken on day 0 of AZD1222 vaccination. CDR3 sequence: CASSWGLPQETQYF. Here the CDR3 DNA reads TGTGCCAGCAGCTGGGGACTACCTCAAGAGACCCAGTACTTC.